The 31 T cell receptor beta chains presented below share a single source sample, sequenced in a study of cytomegalovirus exposure and HLA in healthy donors. 60 Vbeta and 13 Jbeta primers were used in PCR. Assay used: immunoSEQ multiplex PCR; TCRdb lists only in-frame clones, some missing. The listing records 35,000 to 45,000 clones. What was sequenced was PBMCs. The receptors originated from a male donor in good health and CMV-seronegative.

V gene TRBV5-5 combines with J gene TRBJ1-6; 8 positions match TRBD1. The CDR3 consists of 16 residues. V shed 4 bases, J shed 10 bases, and the junction held 13 bases outside the gene matches. Germline CDR1 is SGHKS and CDR2 is YYEKEE (reference sequence). The CDR3 coding sequence is TGTGCCAGCAGCCGGTCCTTGGACAGGGTAGGATCACCCCTCCACTTT. Its translation is CASSRSLDRVGSPLHF.

The chain joins TRBV2 to TRBJ1-3; 8 nucleotides align to TRBD1. CDR3 length equals 14 residues. Germline CDR1 SNHLY, CDR2 FYNNEI. The trim removed 3 bases at V and 4 bases at J, leaving 2 bases unmatched. The CDR3 DNA is TGTGCCAGCAGTGACCGGACAGGGGGAAACACCATATATTTT. Its protein product is CASSDRTGGNTIYF.

The CDR3 coding sequence is TGTGCCAGTAGTATGTGGGTTCGGAGCACTGAAGCTTTCTTT. This sequence encodes CASSMWVRSTEAFF. The rearrangement links TRBV19 to TRBJ1-1; D call uncertain. CDR1 and CDR2 (germline): LNHDA, SQIVND (reference sequence). The V end lost 3 bases, the J end lost 4 bases, and 12 bases lay between the germline ends. The CDR3 contains 14 residues.

This chain links TRBV28 with TRBJ1-5, with TRBD1 as a possible D gene (6 bases). The V end lost 3 bases, the J end lost 7 bases, and 10 bases lay between the germline ends. Germline V gene lookup returns CDR1 MDHEN and CDR2 SYDVKM. The CDR3 loop spans 13 amino acids. In DNA, the CDR3 is TGTGCCAGCAGTTTCCAGGGGAAACAGCCCCAGCATTTT. It encodes CASSFQGKQPQHF.

The chain couples TRBV20-1 to TRBJ2-7; unclear D gene. The ends were cut back, 5 bases at V and 3 bases at J, with 8 bases in the middle. The germline V gene has CDR1 DFQATT and CDR2 SNEGSKA (reference sequence). The CDR3 consists of 11 residues. The CDR3 DNA reads as TGCAGTGCTCCCCTAGGCTACGAGCAGTACTTC. It is translated as CSAPLGYEQYF.

This sequence joins TRBV5-4 and TRBJ1-1; 10 bases are shared with TRBD1. The CDR3 totals 17 residues. V lost 4 bases to trimming and J lost 0 bases; unmatched junction nucleotides: 9. Germline lookup yields CDR1 SGHNT and CDR2 YYREEE (reference sequence). CDR3 protein: CASSGRDRGLMNTEAFF. DNA of the CDR3: TGTGCCAGCAGCGGCCGGGACAGGGGCCTTATGAACACTGAAGCTTTCTTT.

V gene TRBV19 combines with J gene TRBJ2-3; D may be TRBD1 (5 bases). Trimming removed 4 bases from V and 3 bases from J, with 11 bases in between. Germline V gives CDR1 LNHDA, CDR2 SQIVND (reference sequence). This CDR3 has 14 amino acids. The CDR3 is CASSTPRVTDTQYF. The CDR3 bases are TGTGCCAGTAGTACCCCCAGGGTTACAGATACGCAGTATTTT.

This chain uses TRBV19 with TRBJ1-5; TRBD1 aligns across 7 bases. The CDR3 extends over 13 amino acids. V was clipped by 6 bases and J by 5 bases; unmatched bases: 4. The germline gives CDR1 LNHDA, CDR2 SQIVND (reference sequence). Written as DNA, the CDR3 is TGTGCCAGTAGCAGACAGGGTCATCAGCCCCAGCATTTT. It codes for CASSRQGHQPQHF.

The chain links TRBV18 to TRBJ2-1, with 10 bases lining up with TRBD2. With 2 bases clipped from V and 8 bases from J, the junction kept 12 bases outside the gene matches. CDR3 length: 17 residues. Germline assignment: CDR1 KGHSH and CDR2 LQKENI. DNA of the CDR3: TGTGCCAGCTCACCATTTTTTAGCGGGGGGTCGGGCGATGAGCAGTTCTTC. Its protein is CASSPFFSGGSGDEQFF.

The J gene is TRBJ2-1, the V gene TRBV5-4; 10 bases are a match to TRBD2. The CDR3 spans 15 residues. The V gene's germline CDR1 is SGHNT and CDR2 YYREEE (reference sequence). V lost 4 bases and J lost 8; bases outside the gene matches: 9. The CDR3 loop is CASSVGLAKGYEQFF. In DNA form, the CDR3 reads TGTGCCAGCAGCGTGGGACTAGCGAAGGGGTATGAGCAGTTCTTC.

This sequence joins TRBV30 and TRBJ1-2, with D maybe TRBD1 (6 bases). Trimming stripped 4 bases from V and 7 bases from J, with 13 bases between. Germline CDR1 GTSNPN, CDR2 SVGIG (reference sequence). This CDR3 region has 12 residues. The CDR3 DNA follows: TGTGCCTGGAAGGACCAGGGGTTTGGCTACACCTTC. Its protein is CAWKDQGFGYTF.

The chain carries TRBV2 and TRBJ2-1; TRBD2 matches 11 bases. Per the germline V gene, CDR1 is SNHLY and CDR2 is FYNNEI. The CDR3 totals 16 residues. V lost 6 bases to trimming and J lost 7 bases; unmatched junction nucleotides: 11. In DNA form, the CDR3 reads TGTGCCAGCAGAGATCATAGCGGGGGGGCTTCAAATGAGCAGTTCTTC. Translated: CASRDHSGGASNEQFF.

The V gene is TRBV2, the J gene TRBJ2-7; 9 bases map to TRBD1. The CDR3 has 14 amino acids. The germline CDR1 and CDR2 sequences are SNHLY and FYNNEI. V shed 4 bases and J 1 base; nucleotides not matched to a gene: 2. CDR3 loop: CASSGDRVSYEQYF. CDR3 nucleotides: TGTGCCAGCAGTGGGGACAGGGTATCCTACGAGCAGTACTTC.

The rearrangement links TRBV4-1 to TRBJ1-5; 7 bases agree with TRBD1. Germline V gene lookup returns CDR1 MGHRA and CDR2 YSYEKL. This CDR3 region has 16 residues. Trimming cost V 4 bases and J 4 bases; bases outside gene matches: 10. CDR3 in DNA: TGCGCCAGCAGCCTGAGGTCTTCCAGGGGGAATCAGCCCCAGCATTTT. Translating gives CASSLRSSRGNQPQHF.

The chain couples TRBV7-9 to TRBJ1-4, with 11 bases that match TRBD1. J was trimmed by 3 bases and V by 2 bases; bases with no gene match: 8. Germline V CDR1 and CDR2: SEHNR, FQNEAQ (reference sequence). This CDR3 has 18 residues. The CDR3 bases are TGTGCCAGCAGCTTAACTTTGGACAGGGGGCAATCTAATGAAAAACTGTTTTTT. This sequence encodes CASSLTLDRGQSNEKLFF.

This chain connects TRBV9 to TRBJ2-1; 8 bases match TRBD2. V was clipped by 3 bases and J by 5 bases; unmatched bases: 4. Germline V gene data show CDR1 as SGDLS and CDR2 as YYNGEE. The CDR3 contains 14 residues. For the CDR3, the DNA is TGTGCCAGCAGCGGATTGACTAGCGACAATGAGCAGTTCTTC. It is translated as CASSGLTSDNEQFF. Filled out from reference TRBV9 and TRBJ2-1, the complete variable domain reads DSGVTQTPKHLITATGQRVTLRCSPRSGDLSVYWYQQSLDQGLQFLIQYYNGEERAKGNILERFSAQQFPDLHSELNLSSLELGDSALYFCASSGLTSDNEQFFGPGTRLTVL.

The rearrangement joins TRBV14 to TRBJ2-1; 7 nucleotides match TRBD1. The trim removed 1 base at V and 13 bases at J, leaving 1 base unmatched. CDR3 length: 11 residues. Germline V gives CDR1 SGHDN, CDR2 FVKESK. In nucleotides, the CDR3 is TGTGCCAGCAGCCAAGGACAGGGTCAGTTCTTC. It yields the protein CASSQGQGQFF.

The V and J genes are TRBV28 and TRBJ2-7, with 10 bases aligning to TRBD1. The CDR3 has 15 amino acids. CDR1 is MDHEN, CDR2 SYDVKM, per germline. V lost 9 bases and J lost 5; bases outside the gene matches: 13. CDR3 loop: CASGTGAPRFNEQYF. In DNA, the CDR3 is TGTGCCAGTGGGACAGGGGCCCCTCGTTTTAACGAGCAGTACTTC.

The chain carries TRBV6-1 and TRBJ2-3; TRBD2 might be the D (7 bases). Germline CDR1 reads MNHNS; CDR2 reads SASEGT. This CDR3 spans 13 amino acids. The V gene lost 7 bases and the J gene lost 3 bases, with 11 bases spanning the gap. CDR3 amino acids: CASTGGPTDTQYF. CDR3 nucleotide sequence: TGTGCCAGCACGGGGGGCCCTACAGATACGCAGTATTTT.

This rearrangement joins TRBV9 to TRBJ2-3; D remains unclear. CDR3 length: 12 amino acids. The germline gives CDR1 SGDLS, CDR2 YYNGEE. The ends were cut back, 0 bases at V and 5 bases at J, with 4 bases in the middle. The CDR3 loop is CASSVDKDTQYF. CDR3 bases: TGTGCCAGCAGCGTAGACAAAGATACGCAGTATTTT.

This chain joins TRBV7-5 and TRBJ1-1; the D call TRBD1 from the table was never checked on the DNA. TRBV7-5 is described as a pseudogene. CDR3 length: 14 amino acids. DNA for the CDR3: TGTGCCAGAAGCTCGTACAGGGTGGGGACTGAAGCTTTCTTT. This codes for CARSSYRVGTEAFF.

The V call is TRBV27, the J call TRBJ1-2; tentative D call: TRBD1 (5 bases). CDR1 MNHEY and CDR2 SMNVEV come from the germline V gene (reference sequence). Trimming took 3 bases from V and 5 from J, leaving 7 bases between them. The CDR3 runs 12 residues. CDR3 in DNA: TGTGCCAGCAGTTTTCAGGGTTATGGCTACACCTTC. It yields the protein CASSFQGYGYTF.

V is TRBV18 and J is TRBJ2-5; D call uncertain. Trimming removed 3 bases from V and 5 bases from J, with 22 bases in between. CDR3 length equals 17 residues. Germline CDR1 and CDR2: KGHSH and LQKENI. This CDR3 reads CASSPLANTKSMETQYF. CDR3 DNA sequence: TGTGCCAGCTCACCTCTCGCAAACACGAAGTCCATGGAGACCCAGTACTTC.

The V call is TRBV5-5, the J call TRBJ2-7; TRBD1 is a possible D gene (6 bases). V was pared by 0 bases and J by 2 bases, with 12 bases between. CDR1 and CDR2 (germline): SGHKS, YYEKEE (reference sequence). This CDR3 comprises 15 residues. The CDR3 region is CASSLEGERAYEQYF. CDR3 sequence (DNA): TGTGCCAGCAGCTTGGAGGGGGAGAGGGCCTACGAGCAGTACTTC.

The genes are TRBV7-2 and TRBJ2-5; TRBD2 matches 9 bases. The J call may be faulty, since TRBJ2-7 better matches the DNA end. Per the germline V gene, CDR1 is SGHTA and CDR2 is FQGNSA. The CDR3 contains 14 residues. This CDR3 is CASSLRGGADEQYF. The DNA for the CDR3 is TGTGCCAGCAGCCTTCGCGGGGGGGCTGACGAGCAGTACTTC.

The chain couples TRBV12-5 to TRBJ2-7, with 8 bases that match TRBD1. The CDR3 has 17 residues. J was trimmed by 0 bases and V by 0 bases; bases with no gene match: 7. From germline, CDR1 is LGHNT and CDR2 FRNRAP. The CDR3 protein is CASGLVIGDRSSYEQYF. As DNA, the CDR3 is TGTGCTAGTGGTTTGGTAATCGGGGACAGGAGCTCCTACGAGCAGTACTTC.

The J gene is TRBJ1-1, the V gene TRBV4-1, with a tentative D call TRBD1 (6 bases). This CDR3 has 14 residues. Germline CDR1 MGHRA, CDR2 YSYEKL. With 1 base removed from V and 0 bases from J, the gap between germline ends came to 6 bases. The CDR3 spells CASSQGGLNTEAFF. The CDR3 DNA reads as TGCGCCAGCAGCCAAGGGGGGCTGAACACTGAAGCTTTCTTT.

The rearrangement uses TRBV5-1 and TRBJ2-3, with a possible D match to TRBD2 (6 bases). Germline assignment: CDR1 SGHRS and CDR2 YFSETQ. Trimming cost V 0 bases and J 2 bases, with 7 bases left between them. The CDR3 covers 14 residues. The CDR3 reads CASSLGGLTDTQYF. Written as DNA, the CDR3 is TGCGCCAGCAGCTTGGGGGGACTCACAGATACGCAGTATTTT.

This chain uses TRBV2 with TRBJ2-1, with 8 bases lining up with TRBD2. V shed 2 bases and J 5 bases; nucleotides not matched to a gene: 17. Germline CDR1 is SNHLY and CDR2 is FYNNEI. CDR3 length equals 19 residues. CDR3 sequence reads: CASSELAGGRSWANNEQFF. CDR3 bases: TGTGCCAGCAGTGAATTGGCGGGGGGCAGGAGCTGGGCGAACAATGAGCAGTTCTTC.

This chain links TRBV19 with TRBJ2-1; 9 nucleotides line up with TRBD1. The V and J ends lost 5 bases and 4 bases, in that order; junction bases with no gene match: 3. CDR3 size: 14 residues. CDR1 LNHDA and CDR2 SQIVND come from the germline V gene (reference sequence). The CDR3, as DNA: TGTGCCAGTAGTCTCGGGACAGGGTACAATGAGCAGTTCTTC. Encoded protein: CASSLGTGYNEQFF.

The V and J genes are TRBV15 and TRBJ1-4, with TRBD1 identical over 10 bases. Germline CDR1 and CDR2: LNHNV and YYDKDF (reference sequence). Losses at the gene ends were 8 bases for V and 1 base for J; bases not matched to a gene: 7. This CDR3 contains 16 residues. As DNA, the CDR3 is TGTGCCACCTCCGACAGGGGGCCTAGAACTAATGAAAAACTGTTTTTT. Translation gives CATSDRGPRTNEKLFF.